Listed here are 29 T cell receptor beta chains from one sample, sequenced in a study of shared clonotypes between healthy human individuals. TCRdb's table, derived via immunoSEQ multiplex PCR, lists solely in-frame clones and lacks some. This table has nearly 1,000,000 clones, approximately 80% appearing once. The sample taken for sequencing was memory CD4+ T cells sorted from blood. Noted subset: CD45RA-negative fraction. The receptors were sampled from a man aged 18-30 years in good health.

The chain joins TRBV14 to TRBJ1-1, with 10 bases fitting TRBD1. Germline trimming cut 6 bases from V and 8 bases from J; bases unmatched to any gene: 6. In germline, CDR1 is SGHDN, CDR2 FVKESK. The CDR3 length is 13 residues. The CDR3 sequence is CASSPGQGTEAFF. The CDR3, as DNA: TGTGCCAGCAGTCCGGGACAGGGGACAGAAGCTTTCTTT. The variable domain in full, with the rest retrieved from reference TRBV14 and TRBJ1-1, is EAGVTQFPSHSVIEKGQTVTLRCDPISGHDNLYWYRRVMGKEIKFLLHFVKESKQDESGMPNNRFLAERTGGTYSTLKVQPAELEDSGVYFCASSPGQGTEAFFGQGTRLTVV.

CDR3 sequence (DNA): TGTGCCAGCAGTGAGTTTCCAGGGGACACCTACAATGAGCAGTTCTTC. Its protein product is CASSEFPGDTYNEQFF. The chain is built from TRBV25-1 and TRBJ2-1; TRBD1 is a possible D gene (6 bases). The germline gives CDR1 MGHDK, CDR2 SYGVNS. The CDR3 runs to 16 residues. V lost 3 bases to trimming and J lost 2 bases, with 14 bases between them.

This clone was counted between two and nine times. The chain combines TRBV2 with TRBJ2-2; D is undetermined. This CDR3 has 11 amino acids. CDR1 and CDR2 (germline): SNHLY, FYNNEI. V was shortened by 3 bases and J by 5 bases, with 1 base between the two germline ends. CDR3 amino acids: CASSETGELFF. The CDR3 DNA sequence: TGTGCCAGCAGTGAGACCGGGGAGCTGTTTTTT.

The V gene is TRBV11-2, the J gene TRBJ2-1; D gene ambiguous. This CDR3 has 17 residues. The V end was cut by 2 bases, the J end by 6 bases, with 20 bases between. Germline loops: CDR1 SGHAT, CDR2 FQNNGV. The CDR3 DNA follows: TGTGCCAGCAGCTTACCAATTACAGAAGGAGTACGCAATGAGCAGTTCTTC. Its protein product is CASSLPITEGVRNEQFF.

The chain uses TRBV7-2 and TRBJ1-5; possibly TRBD1 for D (6 bases). There are 15 residues in the CDR3. The V end lost 3 bases, the J end lost 3 bases, and 12 bases lay between the germline ends. CDR1 and CDR2 (germline): SGHTA, FQGNSA. The CDR3 DNA sequence: TGTGCCAGCAGCTTCGAGACAGGCCCCAATCAGCCCCAGCATTTT. Protein: CASSFETGPNQPQHF.

The chain combines TRBV5-6 with TRBJ2-5; weak D call: TRBD2 (5 bases). Germline CDR1 SGHDT, CDR2 YYEEEE. CDR3 length equals 12 residues. Trimming removed 0 bases at V and 10 bases at J, with 10 bases between. The CDR3 protein is CASSLALGDQYF. CDR3 nucleotide sequence: TGTGCCAGCAGCTTGGCTTTGGGAGACCAGTACTTC.

This rearrangement joins TRBV19 to TRBJ1-1; 8 bases line up with TRBD1. Looked up from germline, CDR1 is LNHDA and CDR2 is SQIVND (reference sequence). This CDR3 has 13 residues. V dropped 8 bases and J dropped 3; count of bases not matched to a gene: 5. CDR3 loop: CASGQGRHTEAFF. The DNA of the CDR3 is TGTGCCAGTGGACAGGGACGCCACACTGAAGCTTTCTTT.

The J gene is TRBJ1-1, the V gene TRBV30; D is possibly TRBD1 (5 bases). Germline CDR1 is GTSNPN and CDR2 is SVGIG (reference sequence). The V end was cut by 0 bases, the J end by 10 bases, with 9 bases between. The CDR3 is made up of 11 amino acids. CDR3 nucleotide sequence: TGTGCCTGGAGTGTCCCAGGGAGAGCTTTCTTT. As protein: CAWSVPGRAFF.

This clone has just one count. The rearrangement joins TRBV30 to TRBJ1-1; the D is unclear. V dropped 2 bases and J dropped 2 bases, with 9 bases sitting between them. Germline-derived CDR1 and CDR2 are GTSNPN and SVGIG (reference sequence). The CDR3 totals 13 residues. The CDR3 spells CAWSRNPNTEAFF. The CDR3 DNA sequence: TGTGCCTGGAGTCGGAACCCAAACACTGAAGCTTTCTTT.

Many counts were recorded for this clone. The same CDR3 is also encoded by other DNA sequences in this sample. V gene TRBV29-1 combines with J gene TRBJ2-5, with D tentatively TRBD1 (5 bases). Trimming pared 6 bases from V and 2 bases from J, leaving 10 bases between. Germline V gene sequence: CDR1 SQVTM, CDR2 ANQGSEA. The CDR3 runs to 12 residues. Here the CDR3 DNA reads TGCAGCGTGGGGCGGTTTCAAGAGACCCAGTACTTC. It yields the protein CSVGRFQETQYF.

The rearrangement links TRBV6-5 to TRBJ1-2; 7 nucleotides agree with TRBD1. This CDR3 region has 16 residues. CDR1 is MNHEY, CDR2 SVGAGI, per germline. V gave up 4 bases and J gave up 8 bases; unmatched junction bases: 16. The CDR3 sequence is CASSSISTGSVGGYTF. The CDR3 bases are TGTGCCAGCAGTTCCATCTCGACAGGGTCTGTTGGGGGCTACACCTTC.

The gene calls are TRBV6-1 and TRBJ2-7, with D possibly called TRBD1 or TRBD2 (5 bases each). The germline V gene has CDR1 MNHNS and CDR2 SASEGT. V was pared by 4 bases and J by 3 bases, with 13 bases between. This CDR3 is built from 14 residues. CDR3 nucleotide sequence: TGTGCCAGCAGTGTCACAGGAGGTCGCTACGAGCAGTACTTC. This gives the protein CASSVTGGRYEQYF.

V is TRBV4-1 and J is TRBJ2-1; D is uncertain. Trimming left V 4 bases short and J 5 bases short, with 12 bases between. The germline gives CDR1 MGHRA, CDR2 YSYEKL. This CDR3 comprises 14 residues. The CDR3 DNA sequence: TGCGCCAGCAGCCCGAGGCGAGAGAACAATGAGCAGTTCTTC. The encoded protein is CASSPRRENNEQFF.

On this clone: This same CDR3 is encoded by further DNA sequences in the sample. The chain couples TRBV5-1 to TRBJ2-6, with D possibly being TRBD2 (5 bases). The CDR3 covers 14 residues. Germline V gene sequence: CDR1 SGHRS, CDR2 YFSETQ. V lost 2 bases and J 2 bases, leaving 5 bases between the germline ends. The DNA of the CDR3 is TGCGCCAGCAGCTTCGGGGCTGGGGCCAACGTCCTGACTTTC. It encodes CASSFGAGANVLTF. Based on the CDR3 plus reference TRBV5-1 and TRBJ2-6, the full variable domain is KAGVTQTPRYLIKTRGQQVTLSCSPISGHRSVSWYQQTPGQGLQFLFEYFSETQRNKGNFPGRFSGRQFSNSRSEMNVSTLELGDSALYLCASSFGAGANVLTFGAGSRLTVL.

The rearrangement uses TRBV12-5 and TRBJ2-3; D call uncertain. Germline CDR1 is LGHNT and CDR2 is FRNRAP. V was pared by 2 bases and J by 3 bases, with 12 bases between. The CDR3 is 15 residues long. Here the CDR3 reads CASGLRAVGTDTQYF. CDR3 nucleotide sequence: TGTGCTAGTGGTTTGAGGGCGGTCGGGACAGATACGCAGTATTTT. The full variable domain, completed using reference TRBV12-5 and TRBJ2-3, is DARVTQTPRHKVTEMGQEVTMRCQPILGHNTVFWYRQTMMQGLELLAYFRNRAPLDDSGMPKDRFSAEMPDATLATLKIQPSEPRDSAVYFCASGLRAVGTDTQYFGPGTRLTVL.

The chain carries TRBV5-1 and TRBJ2-1, with TRBD2 identical over 8 bases. Germline V gives CDR1 SGHRS, CDR2 YFSETQ. V lost 4 bases to trimming and J lost 2 bases; unmatched junction nucleotides: 5. The CDR3 covers 15 residues. The CDR3 region is CASSLSSGAYNEQFF. CDR3 in DNA: TGCGCCAGCAGCCTTAGTAGCGGGGCCTACAATGAGCAGTTCTTC.

The gene calls are TRBV5-6 and TRBJ2-5; D tentatively reads TRBD1 or TRBD2 (5 bases each). The CDR3 is 16 amino acids. Between the trimmed V and J ends, which lost 4 bases and 5 bases, there was a span of 21 bases. Germline V gene sequence: CDR1 SGHDT, CDR2 YYEEEE. The CDR3 DNA is TGTGCCAGCAGCCTCCGTGTGGGACGGGGTGAGGAGACCCAGTACTTC. The encoded protein is CASSLRVGRGEETQYF.

The rearrangement links TRBV6-1 to TRBJ2-2, with 9 bases fitting TRBD1. V lost 7 bases and J lost 6; bases outside the gene matches: 6. This CDR3 has 14 residues. The germline CDR1 and CDR2 sequences are MNHNS and SASEGT. The CDR3 loop is CASTGTGTSGELFF. CDR3 nucleotide sequence: TGTGCCAGCACCGGGACAGGGACATCCGGGGAGCTGTTTTTT.

The chain carries TRBV7-9 and TRBJ1-1, with D possibly matching TRBD1 (6 bases). CDR3 length equals 17 residues. V lost 2 bases, J lost 6 bases, and 22 bases lay in between. Germline assignment: CDR1 SEHNR and CDR2 FQNEAQ (reference sequence). In DNA, the CDR3 is TGTGCCAGCAGCTTAACGCAGGGGCGGTGGGGAGGGGCTGAAGCTTTCTTT. This codes for CASSLTQGRWGGAEAFF.

The rearrangement links TRBV5-1 to TRBJ2-3; D not certain. The V and J ends lost 6 bases and 0 bases respectively, with 11 bases between them. Per germline, CDR1 SGHRS and CDR2 YFSETQ. This CDR3 has 14 amino acids. The CDR3 DNA follows: TGCGCCAGCACCCGTGCGCAGAGCACAGATACGCAGTATTTT. It yields the protein CASTRAQSTDTQYF.

The chain uses TRBV30 and TRBJ1-5; D unclear. The CDR3 is made up of 13 amino acids. Germline-derived CDR1 and CDR2 are GTSNPN and SVGIG (reference sequence). V gave up 2 bases and J gave up 6 bases, with 11 bases separating them. The chain's CDR3 is CAWSNAVSQPQHF. The CDR3 DNA reads TGTGCCTGGAGTAACGCGGTATCTCAGCCCCAGCATTTT.

This chain uses TRBV5-1 with TRBJ2-2; 8 nucleotides align to TRBD1. V lost 3 bases, J lost 5 bases, and 15 bases stayed unmatched. The germline V gene encodes CDR1 SGHRS and CDR2 YFSETQ. This CDR3 is built from 18 residues. The CDR3, as DNA: TGCGCCAGCAGCTGGACAGGGTCCGCGACAAAAGTGACCGGGGAGCTGTTTTTT. Translating it yields CASSWTGSATKVTGELFF.

This clone has a single count. This chain uses TRBV10-1 with TRBJ2-5, with D maybe TRBD2 (5 bases). Looked up from germline, CDR1 is WNHNN and CDR2 is SYGVQD (reference sequence). Trimming took 8 bases from V and 1 from J, leaving 11 bases between them. The CDR3 is 13 residues long. The CDR3 sequence is CASPRGIQETQYF. The CDR3 bases are TGCGCCAGCCCCAGAGGGATCCAAGAGACCCAGTACTTC.

The CDR3 coding sequence is TGTGCCACCAGCAGAGATGCAGGCGGGACAGATACGCAGTATTTT. This codes for CATSRDAGGTDTQYF. The rearrangement uses TRBV15 and TRBJ2-3, with TRBD2 as a possible D gene (5 bases). V gave up 0 bases and J gave up 3 bases, with 10 bases separating them. The germline V gene encodes CDR1 LNHNV and CDR2 YYDKDF (reference sequence). This CDR3 spans 15 amino acids.

This clone was observed at least ten times. The chain has TRBV2 and TRBJ1-1; no reliable D call. V lost 6 bases, J lost 1 base, and 9 bases lay in between. CDR1 is SNHLY, CDR2 FYNNEI, per germline. The CDR3 totals 13 residues. The CDR3 coding sequence is TGTGCCAGCAGAAATCGTTGGAACACTGAAGCTTTCTTT. This codes for CASRNRWNTEAFF.

The chain is built from TRBV6-6 and TRBJ1-2; 8 bases match TRBD1. The CDR3 spans 14 residues. CDR1 is MNHNY, CDR2 SVGAGI, per germline (reference sequence). Germline trimming cut 6 bases from V and 5 bases from J; bases unmatched to any gene: 8. The DNA of the CDR3 is TGTGCCAGCAGCCCGGCAGGGGGCGGTTATGGCTACACCTTC. This encodes CASSPAGGGYGYTF.

This chain connects TRBV7-9 to TRBJ2-7, with D perhaps being TRBD1 or TRBD2 (5 bases each). The CDR3 runs to 14 residues. Germline V CDR1 and CDR2: SEHNR, FQNEAQ (reference sequence). The V gene lost 3 bases and the J gene lost 3 bases, with 12 bases spanning the gap. CDR3 sequence: CASSFGDRFYEQYF. The CDR3, as DNA: TGTGCCAGCAGCTTCGGGGACCGATTCTACGAGCAGTACTTC.

The chain has TRBV19 and TRBJ1-2; 10 bases match TRBD1. From germline, CDR1 is LNHDA and CDR2 SQIVND (reference sequence). V was pared by 4 bases and J by 4 bases, with 6 bases of the junction left unmatched. The CDR3 consists of 15 residues. CDR3 bases: TGTGCCAGTAGTACGGGACAGGGGCACAGCTATGGCTACACCTTC. Protein product: CASSTGQGHSYGYTF.

This chain uses TRBV6-1 with TRBJ2-2; D gene unclear. Trimming removed 6 bases at V and 1 base at J, with 9 bases between. This CDR3 has 14 amino acids. Germline values: CDR1 MNHNS, CDR2 SASEGT. In DNA form, the CDR3 reads TGTGCCAGCAGGGTCTTTAAGAACACCGGGGAGCTGTTTTTT. Translation gives CASRVFKNTGELFF.